This T cell receptor (beta chain) was sequenced in a study of blood T cell repertoires in COVID-19. Study-level information: COVID-19 samples from acute and convalescent phases originated in the United States, Italy and Spain. PBMCs, B-cell-depleted T cells, or T cells provided the cDNA or gDNA that made up the material.

Authors' methods: By means of reference gene primer amplification, nucleated cell counts were estimated. Libraries were prepared by immunoSEQ multiplex PCR; TCRdb keeps only in-frame clonotypes and omits some of them. V, J and clone size derive from that table, while D and trimming were established from the DNA sequence. The table records around 140,000 clones, around 81% of them present only once. Germline-derived CDR1 and CDR2 are SQVTM and ANQGSEA. Trimming took 4 bases from V and 5 from J, leaving 18 bases between them. The CDR3 is 15 amino acids. The sample consisted of peripheral blood. This receptor was taken from an older woman with active or convalescent COVID-19. The chain combines TRBV29-1 with TRBJ2-1; tentatively, D is TRBD2 (7 bases). The CDR3 DNA follows: TGCAGCGTTGCTAGGAGCGGGACACCAAACAATGAGCAGTTCTTC. This gives the protein CSVARSGTPNNEQFF.